This T cell receptor (beta chain) came from a study of blood T cell repertoires in COVID-19. For the study at large: Samples came from the United States, Italy and Spain, spanning acute and convalescent COVID-19. Sample material is recorded as cDNA or gDNA derived from T cells, B-cell-depleted T cells, or PBMCs.

Authors' methods: Reference gene primer amplification gave nucleated cell count estimates. Only in-frame clones appear in the TCRdb table, and some are missing; sequencing was by immunoSEQ multiplex PCR. V, J and clone size derive from that table, while D and trimming were established from the DNA sequence. The sample lists tens of thousands of clones; approximately 88% were seen once. Sequenced material: peripheral blood. This sequence was found in a human donor in a cohort sampled during active COVID-19.

The CDR3 sequence is CASSYPGVTAEAFF. CDR3 DNA sequence: TGTGCCAGCAGTTACCCGGGGGTCACCGCTGAAGCTTTCTTT. J is TRBJ1-1 and V is TRBV6-5; D is perhaps TRBD1 (5 bases). Germline V gives CDR1 MNHEY, CDR2 SVGAGI. This CDR3 is 14 amino acids long. V was shortened by 2 bases and J by 6 bases, with 13 bases between the two germline ends.